This T cell receptor (beta chain) appears in the sequencing data of a study of T cells in Graves' hyperthyroidism and ophthalmopathy. Researchers amplified the TCR beta CDR3 regions from RNA transcripts. The HTBI set primed first-round TCR CDR3 RT-PCR. TCRdb recomputed calls from the multiplex PCR reads with MiXCR, one row per CDR3 protein. The repertoire consists of around 280,000 distinct CDR3 sequences, with roughly an eighth occurring once and the leading ten covering less than 8%. This CDR3 is 14 amino acids long. In germline, CDR1 is ENHRY, CDR2 SYGVKD. The germline V and J ends were trimmed by 6 bases and 6 bases, with 15 bases remaining between them.

V and J are TRBV10-3 and TRBJ2-1; tentatively, D is TRBD2 (6 bases). The sequenced material came from blood. This TCR was sampled from a woman aged 40 to 49 with Graves' hyperthyroidism. The CDR3 loop is CAISAVSGPNEQFF. CDR3 bases: TGTGCCATCAGCGCAGTTAGCGGCCCCAATGAGCAGTTCTTC.